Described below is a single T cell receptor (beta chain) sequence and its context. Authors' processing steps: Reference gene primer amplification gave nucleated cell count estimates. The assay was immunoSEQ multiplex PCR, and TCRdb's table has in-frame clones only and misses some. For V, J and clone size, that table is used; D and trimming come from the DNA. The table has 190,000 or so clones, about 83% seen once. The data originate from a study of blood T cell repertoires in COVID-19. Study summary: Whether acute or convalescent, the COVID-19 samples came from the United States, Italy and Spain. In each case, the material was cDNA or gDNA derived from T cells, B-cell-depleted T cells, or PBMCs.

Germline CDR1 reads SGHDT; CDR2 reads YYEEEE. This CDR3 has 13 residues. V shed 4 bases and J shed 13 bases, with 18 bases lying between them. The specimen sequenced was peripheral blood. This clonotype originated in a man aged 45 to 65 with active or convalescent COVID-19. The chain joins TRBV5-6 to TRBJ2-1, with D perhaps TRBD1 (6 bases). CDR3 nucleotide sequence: TGTGCCAGCAGCACGCAGACAGGACCTAGACAGTTCTTC. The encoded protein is CASSTQTGPRQFF.